This TCR beta chain derives from a study of regulatory T cells in long-lasting Graves disease. According to the study, TCR beta libraries were built with iRepertoire HTBI primers and CDR3-region Arm-PCR. TCRdb ran MiXCR on the multiplex PCR reads and lists one entry per CDR3 protein. The table has 440,000 or so distinct CDR3 sequences, under 15% seen once. This clonotype was detected many times. Its specificity is not known. The CDR3 has 15 residues. The V gene end was trimmed by 4 bases and the J gene end by 4 bases; junction bases not matched to a gene: 5. Germline CDR1 is MNHNS and CDR2 is SASEGT. General study points: Newly diagnosed disease favored TRBV20-1 and TRBJ2-1 over persistent disease.

Time point of the sample: newly diagnosed GD, antithyroid drugs for less than 3 months. RNA from PBMCs was the source of the TCR library. A further study also used this sample, focusing on T cells in Graves' hyperthyroidism and ophthalmopathy. Turning to that study: An absence of ophthalmopathy progression within 18 months meant stable Graves' hyperthyroidism. Most expanded thyroid clonotypes above 0.001 recurred in blood. The model anticipated ophthalmopathy a median about 7.1 months pre-onset.

The material was peripheral blood mononuclear cells (PBMCs), obtained at new diagnosis, from a patient treated with antithyroid drugs. This sequence originates from a woman in her twenties or thirties with Graves disease. This sequence joins TRBV6-1 and TRBJ1-5; the match to TRBD1 covers 9 bases. The CDR3 region is CASSVMTGGNQPQHF. As DNA, the CDR3 is TGTGCCAGCAGTGTGATGACAGGGGGTAATCAGCCCCAGCATTTT.